In its sample, the clone carrying this T cell receptor (beta chain) was seen a few times. Its specificity is unknown. Researchers took lesional scalp punch biopsies and peripheral blood from people who were alopecia areata patients. Sequencing relied on a cDNA template that was reverse transcribed from extracted RNA. The table came from immunoSEQ multiplex PCR; TCRdb's copy has only in-frame clones and leaves some out. Among 170,000 or so clones listed, about 63% were seen once. This specimen comes from a study of CD8+ T cells in alopecia areata. Findings and caveats of the study: With patients, TCR sharing proved less clear than in mice, a difference possibly related to HLA.

The V end was cut by 3 bases, the J end by 0 bases, with 15 bases between. Per germline, CDR1 LNHDA and CDR2 SQIVND (reference sequence). The CDR3 extends over 16 amino acids. This sequence was found in a human donor with alopecia areata. Material: CD4+ T cells sorted from blood, obtained at week 0. The chain has TRBV19 and TRBJ2-7; a possible D gene is TRBD1 (5 bases). CDR3 DNA: TGTGCCAGTAGTATCCGTCCACAGGTCAACTCCTACGAGCAGTACTTC. Protein product: CASSIRPQVNSYEQYF.